This T cell receptor beta chain originates from a study of cytomegalovirus exposure and HLA in healthy donors. Findings and caveats of the study: V- and J-gene trimming of TCR beta was linked (in a later analysis) to a missense DCLRE1C variant. Available immune exposure information was restricted to CMV serostatus only.

A note on this clone: The target antigen is unknown.

The CDR3 totals 15 residues. The germline V gene has CDR1 SGHNT and CDR2 YYREEE (reference sequence). V lost 2 bases, J lost 3 bases, and 15 bases lay in between. It was with 60 Vbeta and 13 Jbeta primers that the PCR ran. Using immunoSEQ multiplex PCR, the repertoire was profiled, and TCRdb retains in-frame clones only, with some absent. The table lists 99,000 or so clones, under 80% of them singletons. The chain has TRBV5-4 and TRBJ2-7, with D perhaps matching TRBD2 (5 bases). Sequenced input: PBMCs. This TCR derives from a woman in her forties in good health and CMV-seropositive. The CDR3 DNA follows: TGTGCCAGCAGCTTAGCGGCCGCGAAGAACTACGAGCAGTACTTC. This gives the protein CASSLAAAKNYEQYF.